Below, one TCR beta chain is given with its context. The antigen remains unidentified. Researchers made TCR beta libraries by using iRepertoire HTBI primers and running Arm-PCR on CDR3 regions. Original processing methods: From all samples, identification returned approximately 14 TRBJ and approximately 67 TRBV segments. TCRdb processed the multiplex PCR reads anew with MiXCR; each CDR3 protein has one entry. The V and J calls reflect TCRdb's pipeline rather than the authors' work. The sample yields about 660,000 distinct CDR3 sequences, about 32% seen once. This sample was included in a study of regulatory T cells in long-lasting Graves disease. Study results and caveats: Gene preferences differed: TRBV28, TRBJ1-2, TRBJ2-5 in persistent cases. TCR diversity was lower in persistent than newly diagnosed Graves' disease.

Indicated time point: persistent/refractory GD, antithyroid drugs over 5 years with positive TRAb. PBMC RNA served as the TCR library source. Doctors identified Graves' disease using the American Thyroid Association guidelines. CDR1 is LNHDA, CDR2 SQIVND, per germline (reference sequence). V was clipped by 5 bases and J by 0 bases, with 13 bases between them. The CDR3 length is 15 residues. The input for sequencing was peripheral blood mononuclear cells (PBMCs), taken when the disease was refractory, from a patient treated with antithyroid drugs. The receptor comes from a female donor with Graves disease. The gene calls are TRBV19 and TRBJ1-1; no reliable D call. CDR3 nucleotide sequence: TGTGCCAGTAGTTTCAGGACCGACTTGAACACTGAAGCTTTCTTT. It translates to CASSFRTDLNTEAFF.